The 2 T cell receptor beta chains presented below share a single source sample, sequenced in a study of blood T cells in healthy people across ages. With a J-beta primer mix and a sample-barcoded 5' primer, a second PCR ran about 6 to 11 cycles. MiXCR, run by TCRdb on the 5' RACE reads, gives a single entry per CDR3 protein. The profile shows over 300,000 distinct CDR3 sequences, 45% to 65% of them singletons. Sequencing was carried out using blood. These receptors all come from a man aged 60 to 75 in good health.

This chain connects TRBV7-3 to TRBJ2-3; D is uncertain. With 5 bases removed from V and 8 bases from J, the gap between germline ends came to 14 bases. Per the germline V gene, CDR1 is SGHTA and CDR2 is FQGTGA. This CDR3 spans 13 amino acids. The CDR3 nucleotides read TGTGCCAGCAGCCCAGCGCCAAAGGGTACGCAGTATTTT. As protein: CASSPAPKGTQYF.

This clonotype was seen a single time. The genes are TRBV20-1 and TRBJ2-2; the D gene is possibly TRBD1 (5 bases). V lost 3 bases and J lost 7, with 9 bases in between. This CDR3 has 12 residues. Germline CDR1 DFQATT, CDR2 SNEGSKA (reference sequence). CDR3 amino acids: CSASRGVGELFF. DNA of the CDR3: TGCAGTGCTAGTAGGGGCGTCGGGGAGCTGTTTTTT.